These T cell receptor beta chains were read from a single sample in a study of blood T cell repertoires in COVID-19. TCRdb's copy holds only in-frame clones and misses some; the assay was immunoSEQ multiplex PCR. The data contain around 310,000 clones, approximately 90% of them seen just once; the ten biggest clones take up around 6.8%. The specimen sequenced was peripheral blood. All receptors come from a woman in her twenties or thirties with COVID-19, enrolled during active disease. Both conserved end residues are part of each CDR3. A D gene is named only where the DNA matches it firmly. Only some rows state a clone size, as once, few, many or a class for expanded clones.

J gene	V gene	clone size	D gene	CDR3 protein	CDR3 DNA
TRBJ2-7	TRBV6-2/TRBV6-3	-	-	CASSYPAARTYEQYF	TGTGCCAGCAGTTACCCCGCCGCCAGGACCTACGAGCAGTACTTC
TRBJ1-2	TRBV5-4	-	TRBD1	CASSPRQGHGYTF	TGTGCCAGCAGCCCTCGACAGGGGCACGGCTACACCTTC
TRBJ2-3	TRBV5-4	-	TRBD2	CASSLDSGSSPDTQYF	TGTGCCAGCAGCTTGGATAGCGGGAGTAGTCCAGATACGCAGTATTTT
TRBJ2-2	TRBV5-1	-	-	CASSLLNTGELFF	TGCGCCAGCAGCTTACTGAACACCGGGGAGCTGTTTTTT
TRBJ1-4	TRBV27	-	TRBD1	CARGTDEACEKLFF	TGTGCCAGAGGGACAGACGAAGCTTGTGAAAAACTGTTTTTT
TRBJ1-4	TRBV4-3	-	-	CASRQMNEKLFF	TGCGCCAGCAGACAGATGAATGAAAAACTGTTTTTT
TRBJ1-3	TRBV6-1	-	-	CASSEVGRNTIYF	TGTGCCAGCAGTGAAGTAGGGAGGAACACCATATATTTT
TRBJ2-1	TRBV10-3	once	TRBD2	CAIRVLAGVNNEQFF	TGTGCCATCAGGGTTCTAGCGGGAGTCAACAATGAGCAGTTCTTC
TRBJ2-2	TRBV3-1/TRBV3-2	-	TRBD1	CASSPGQGKDTGELFF	TGTGCCAGCAGCCCCGGACAGGGGAAGGACACCGGGGAGCTGTTTTTT
TRBJ2-5	TRBV18	-	TRBD1	CASSPGQGETQYF	TGTGCCAGCTCACCAGGACAGGGGGAGACCCAGTACTTC
TRBJ1-5	TRBV28	-	TRBD1	CASSSNRGRVDQPQHF	TGTGCCAGCAGTTCAAACAGGGGGCGCGTGGATCAGCCCCAGCATTTT
TRBJ2-3	TRBV6-1	-	-	CASSEWRLGADTQYF	TGTGCCAGCAGTGAATGGCGGCTAGGGGCAGATACGCAGTATTTT
TRBJ2-4	TRBV28	once	TRBD2	CASSFLAENIQYF	TGTGCCAGCAGTTTCCTAGCGGAAAACATTCAGTACTTC
TRBJ2-1	TRBV21-1	-	-	CASSKEEVPAGNEQFF	TGTGCCAGCAGCAAAGAGGAGGTCCCGGCGGGTAATGAGCAGTTCTTC
TRBJ2-1	TRBV3-1/TRBV3-2	-	-	CASSQDHSKQFF	TGTGCCAGCAGCCAAGATCACAGCAAGCAGTTCTTC
TRBJ2-7	TRBV4-1	-	TRBD1	CASSQETGAYEQYF	TGCGCCAGCAGCCAAGAGACAGGGGCCTACGAGCAGTACTTC